The source of this T cell receptor beta chain is a study of long-term antiretroviral therapy in people with HIV. From germline, CDR1 is SGHNT and CDR2 YYREEE (reference sequence). This CDR3 has 15 residues. Trimming removed 10 bases at V and 1 base at J, with 18 bases between. The authors ran the immunoSEQ assay, v3.0, at survey level. TCRdb keeps only in-frame clones here, not all; method: immunoSEQ multiplex PCR. There are about 7,100 clones in the sample; 65% to 80% occur only once, and less than 25% lies in the top ten. The sample here was unsorted PBMCs, taken 1.1 years after starting antiretroviral therapy. This clonotype originated in a man between 40 and 49 years old with HIV. The chain carries TRBV5-4 and TRBJ2-1; D is possibly TRBD1 or TRBD2 (6 bases each). The CDR3 region has the DNA TGTGCCGCCGGGGGCAGGGGATCTTCCTACAATGAGCAGTTCTTC. Its translation is CAAGGRGSSYNEQFF.